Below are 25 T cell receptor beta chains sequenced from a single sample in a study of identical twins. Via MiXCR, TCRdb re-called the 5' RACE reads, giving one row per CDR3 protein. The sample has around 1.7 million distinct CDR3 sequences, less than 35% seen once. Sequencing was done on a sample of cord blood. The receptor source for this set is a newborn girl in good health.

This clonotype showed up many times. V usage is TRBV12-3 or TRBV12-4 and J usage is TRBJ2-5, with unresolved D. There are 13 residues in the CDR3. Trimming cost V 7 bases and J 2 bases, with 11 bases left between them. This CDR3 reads CASTIRLQETQYF. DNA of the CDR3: TGTGCCAGCACCATCCGGTTACAAGAGACCCAGTACTTC.

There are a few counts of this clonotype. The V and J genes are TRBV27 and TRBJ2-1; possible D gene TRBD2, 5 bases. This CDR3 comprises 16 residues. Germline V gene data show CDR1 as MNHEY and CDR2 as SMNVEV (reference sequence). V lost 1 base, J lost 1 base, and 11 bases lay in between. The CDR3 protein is CASSLWASFSYNEQFF. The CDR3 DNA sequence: TGTGCCAGCAGTTTATGGGCTAGCTTTTCCTACAATGAGCAGTTCTTC.

The CDR3: CASEPGLAYNEQFF. The DNA of the CDR3 is TGTGCCAGCGAACCGGGACTGGCCTACAATGAGCAGTTCTTC. The chain couples TRBV6-1 to TRBJ2-1, with a weak D call TRBD2 (6 bases). The CDR3 is 14 residues long. V shed 8 bases and J shed 2 bases, with 13 bases lying between them. The germline V gene has CDR1 MNHNS and CDR2 SASEGT.

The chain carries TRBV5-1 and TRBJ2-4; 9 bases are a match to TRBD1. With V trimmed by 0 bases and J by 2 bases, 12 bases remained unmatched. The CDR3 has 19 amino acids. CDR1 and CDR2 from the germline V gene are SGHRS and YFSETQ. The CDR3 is CASSLERARTGASKNIQYF. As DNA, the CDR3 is TGCGCCAGCAGCTTGGAGCGTGCCAGGACAGGGGCCTCCAAAAACATTCAGTACTTC. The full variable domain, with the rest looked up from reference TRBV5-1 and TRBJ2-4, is KAGVTQTPRYLIKTRGQQVTLSCSPISGHRSVSWYQQTPGQGLQFLFEYFSETQRNKGNFPGRFSGRQFSNSRSEMNVSTLELGDSALYLCASSLERARTGASKNIQYFGAGTRLSVL.

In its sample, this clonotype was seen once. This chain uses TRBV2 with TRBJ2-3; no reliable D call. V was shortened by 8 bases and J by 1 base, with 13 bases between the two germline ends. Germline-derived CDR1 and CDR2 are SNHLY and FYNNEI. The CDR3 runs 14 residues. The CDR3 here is CASGLRVGTDTQYF. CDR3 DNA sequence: TGTGCCAGCGGCCTACGGGTCGGCACAGATACGCAGTATTTT.

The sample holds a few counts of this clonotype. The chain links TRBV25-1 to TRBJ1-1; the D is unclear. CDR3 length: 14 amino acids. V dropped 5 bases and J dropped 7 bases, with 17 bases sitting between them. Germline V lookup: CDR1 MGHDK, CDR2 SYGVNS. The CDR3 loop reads CASSPTGAGFEAFF. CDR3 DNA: TGTGCCAGCAGTCCTACGGGCGCGGGCTTTGAAGCTTTCTTT.

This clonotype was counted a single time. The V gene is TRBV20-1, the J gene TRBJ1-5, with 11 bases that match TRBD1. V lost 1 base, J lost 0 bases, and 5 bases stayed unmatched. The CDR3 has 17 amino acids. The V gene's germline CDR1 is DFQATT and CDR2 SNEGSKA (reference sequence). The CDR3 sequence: CSARGTGGAYSNQPQHF. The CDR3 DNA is TGCAGTGCTAGAGGGACAGGGGGCGCCTATAGCAATCAGCCCCAGCATTTT.

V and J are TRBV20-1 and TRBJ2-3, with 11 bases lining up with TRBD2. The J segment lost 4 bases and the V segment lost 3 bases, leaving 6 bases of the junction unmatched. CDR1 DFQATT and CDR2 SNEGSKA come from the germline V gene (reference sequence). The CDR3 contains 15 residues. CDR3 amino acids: CSASLPSGRPDTQYF. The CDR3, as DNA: TGCAGTGCTAGCCTCCCTAGCGGGAGGCCAGATACGCAGTATTTT.

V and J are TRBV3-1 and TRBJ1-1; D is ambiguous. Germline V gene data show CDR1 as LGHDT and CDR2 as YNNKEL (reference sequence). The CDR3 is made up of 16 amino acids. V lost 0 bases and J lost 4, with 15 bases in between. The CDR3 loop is CASSQDLGRIATEAFF. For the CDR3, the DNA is TGTGCCAGCAGCCAAGATTTGGGGAGGATAGCCACTGAAGCTTTCTTT.

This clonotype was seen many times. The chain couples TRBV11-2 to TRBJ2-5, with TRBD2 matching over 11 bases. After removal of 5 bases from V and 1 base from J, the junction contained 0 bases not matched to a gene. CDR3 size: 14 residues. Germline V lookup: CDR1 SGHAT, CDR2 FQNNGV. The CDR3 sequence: CASSGLAGQETQYF. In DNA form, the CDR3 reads TGTGCCAGCAGCGGACTAGCGGGCCAAGAGACCCAGTACTTC.

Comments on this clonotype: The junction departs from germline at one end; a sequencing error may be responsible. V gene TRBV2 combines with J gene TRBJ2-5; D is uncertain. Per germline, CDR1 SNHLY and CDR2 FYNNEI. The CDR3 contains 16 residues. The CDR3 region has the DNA TGTGCCAGCAGTGATGGCCCCAGGCGAACTCAAGCGACCCAGTACTTC. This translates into CASSDGPRRTQATQYF. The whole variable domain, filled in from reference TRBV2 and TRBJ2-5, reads EPEVTQTPSHQVTQMGQEVILRCVPISNHLYFYWYRQILGQKVEFLVSFYNNEISEKSEIFDDQFSVERPDGSNFTLKIRSTKLEDSAMYFCASSDGPRRTQATQYFGPGTRLLVL.

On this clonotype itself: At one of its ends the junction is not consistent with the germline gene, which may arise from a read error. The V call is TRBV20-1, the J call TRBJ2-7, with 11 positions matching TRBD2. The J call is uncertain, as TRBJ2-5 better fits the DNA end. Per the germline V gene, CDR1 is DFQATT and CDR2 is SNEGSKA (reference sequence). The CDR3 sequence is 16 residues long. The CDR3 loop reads CSPSLVLAGGEQTQYF. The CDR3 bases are TGCAGTCCTAGCTTAGTTTTAGCGGGGGGGGAGCAGACCCAGTACTTC.

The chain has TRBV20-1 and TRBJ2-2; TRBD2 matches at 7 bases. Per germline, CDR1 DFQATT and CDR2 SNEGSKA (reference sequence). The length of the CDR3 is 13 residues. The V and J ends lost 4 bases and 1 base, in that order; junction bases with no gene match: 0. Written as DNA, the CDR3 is TGCAGTGCTATAGCGGGGAACACCGGGGAGCTGTTTTTT. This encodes CSAIAGNTGELFF.

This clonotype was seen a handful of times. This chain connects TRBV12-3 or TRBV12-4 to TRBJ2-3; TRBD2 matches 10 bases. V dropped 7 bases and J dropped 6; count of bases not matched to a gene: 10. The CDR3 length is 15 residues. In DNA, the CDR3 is TGTGCCAGCACCTTAGCGGGGGGCAAGAGTGATACGCAGTATTTT. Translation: CASTLAGGKSDTQYF.

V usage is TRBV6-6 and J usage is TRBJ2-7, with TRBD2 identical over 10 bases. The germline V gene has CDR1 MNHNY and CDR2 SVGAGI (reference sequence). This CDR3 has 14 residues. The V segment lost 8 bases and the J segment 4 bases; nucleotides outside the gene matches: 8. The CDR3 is CASALAGVAYEQYF. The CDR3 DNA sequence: TGTGCCAGCGCCCTAGCGGGAGTTGCTTACGAGCAGTACTTC.

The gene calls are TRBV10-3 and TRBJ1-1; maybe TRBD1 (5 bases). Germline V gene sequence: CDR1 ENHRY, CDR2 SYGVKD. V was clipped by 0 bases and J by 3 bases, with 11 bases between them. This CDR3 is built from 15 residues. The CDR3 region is CAISESIVRDTEAFF. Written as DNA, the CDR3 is TGTGCCATCAGTGAGTCGATCGTCAGGGACACTGAAGCTTTCTTT.

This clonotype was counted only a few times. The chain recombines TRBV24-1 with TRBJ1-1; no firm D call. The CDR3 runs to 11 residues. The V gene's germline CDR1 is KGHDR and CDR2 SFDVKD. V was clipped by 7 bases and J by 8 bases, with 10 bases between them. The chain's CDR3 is CATREKTEAFF. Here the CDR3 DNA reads TGTGCCACCAGGGAAAAAACCGAAGCTTTCTTT.

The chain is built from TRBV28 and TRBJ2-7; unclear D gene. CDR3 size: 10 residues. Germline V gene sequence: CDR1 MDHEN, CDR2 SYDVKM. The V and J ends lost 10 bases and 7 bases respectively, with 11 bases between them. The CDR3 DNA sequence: TGTGCCACCTGGTATGGTGAGCAGTACTTC. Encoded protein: CATWYGEQYF.

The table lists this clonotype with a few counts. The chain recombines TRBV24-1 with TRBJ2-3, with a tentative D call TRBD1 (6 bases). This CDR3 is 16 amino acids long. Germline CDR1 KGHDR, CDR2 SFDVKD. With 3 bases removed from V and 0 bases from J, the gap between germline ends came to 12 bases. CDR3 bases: TGTGCCACCAGTGATCCTGGACAGCCTAGCACAGATACGCAGTATTTT. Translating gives CATSDPGQPSTDTQYF.

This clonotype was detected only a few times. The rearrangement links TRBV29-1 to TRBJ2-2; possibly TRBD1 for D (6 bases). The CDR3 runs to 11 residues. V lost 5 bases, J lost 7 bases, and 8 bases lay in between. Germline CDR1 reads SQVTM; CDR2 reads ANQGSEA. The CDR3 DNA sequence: TGCAGCGTTACAGGGAACGGGGAGCTGTTTTTT. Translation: CSVTGNGELFF.

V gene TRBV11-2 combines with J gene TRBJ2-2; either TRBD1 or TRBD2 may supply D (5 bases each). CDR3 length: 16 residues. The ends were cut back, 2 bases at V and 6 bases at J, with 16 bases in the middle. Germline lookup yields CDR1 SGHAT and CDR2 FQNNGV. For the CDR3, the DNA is TGTGCCAGCAGCTTATTCCTCCCCGGGGCGGCCGGGGAGCTGTTTTTT. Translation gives CASSLFLPGAAGELFF.

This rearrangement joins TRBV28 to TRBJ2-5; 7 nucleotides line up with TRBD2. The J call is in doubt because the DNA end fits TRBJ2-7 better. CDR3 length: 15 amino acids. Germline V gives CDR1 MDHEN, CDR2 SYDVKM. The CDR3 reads CASSFTQREAYEQYF. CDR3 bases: TGTGCCAGCAGTTTTACACAGCGGGAAGCCTACGAGCAGTACTTC.

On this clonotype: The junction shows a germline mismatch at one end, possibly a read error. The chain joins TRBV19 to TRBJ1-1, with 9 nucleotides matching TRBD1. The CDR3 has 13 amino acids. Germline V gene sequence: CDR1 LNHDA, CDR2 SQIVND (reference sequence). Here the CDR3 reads CASTGTGNAEAFF. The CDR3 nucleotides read TGTGCCAGTACCGGGACAGGGAACGCTGAAGCTTTCTTT.

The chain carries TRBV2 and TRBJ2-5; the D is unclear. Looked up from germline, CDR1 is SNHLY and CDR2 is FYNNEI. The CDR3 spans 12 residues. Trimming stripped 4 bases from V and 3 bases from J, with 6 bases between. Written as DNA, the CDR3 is TGTGCCAGCAGTGTTAGAAAAGAGACCCAGTACTTC. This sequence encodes CASSVRKETQYF.

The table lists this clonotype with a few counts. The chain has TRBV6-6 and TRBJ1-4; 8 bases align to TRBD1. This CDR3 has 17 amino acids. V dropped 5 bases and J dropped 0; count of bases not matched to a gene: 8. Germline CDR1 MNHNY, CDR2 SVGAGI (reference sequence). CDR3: CASSLRDRHATNEKLFF. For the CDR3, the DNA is TGTGCCAGCAGTCTCCGGGACAGGCATGCAACTAATGAAAAACTGTTTTTT.